The 23 T cell receptor beta chains below come from one sample, sequenced in a study of blood T cell repertoires in COVID-19. Assay used: immunoSEQ multiplex PCR; TCRdb lists only in-frame clones, some missing. The sample includes roughly 81,000 clones, 83% of them seen just once. Sequenced: peripheral blood. These receptors were taken from a man older than 75 with active or convalescent COVID-19.

The chain uses TRBV3-1 (or the pseudogene TRBV3-2) and TRBJ2-7, with D perhaps TRBD2 (6 bases). The CDR3 is 15 amino acids. Trimming pared 0 bases from V and 6 bases from J, leaving 15 bases between. Germline V gene data show CDR1 as LGHDT and CDR2 as YNNKEL (reference sequence). The CDR3 DNA sequence: TGTGCCAGCAGCCAAGATCTGGTGGGAGGACGCGAGCAGTACTTC. This encodes CASSQDLVGGREQYF.

This rearrangement joins TRBV4-2 to TRBJ2-2, with no clear D. This CDR3 region has 13 residues. V was cut by 6 bases and J by 2 bases, with 7 bases left in between. The V gene's germline CDR1 is LGHNA and CDR2 YNFKEQ. The CDR3 nucleotides are TGTGCCAGCAGGACATCCAACACCGGGGAGCTGTTTTTT. Its protein is CASRTSNTGELFF.

CDR3 residues: CASSGGHRAGELFF. CDR3 bases: TGTGCCAGCAGTGGCGGACACCGTGCCGGGGAGCTGTTTTTT. The chain has TRBV6-2 or TRBV6-3 and TRBJ2-2; the D gene is possibly TRBD1 (5 bases). The CDR3 spans 14 residues. Germline CDR1 and CDR2: MNHEY and SVGEGT. The ends were cut back, 5 bases at V and 6 bases at J, with 13 bases in the middle.

As concerns this clone: Other DNA sequences within the sample encode an identical CDR3. This chain uses TRBV6-6 with TRBJ1-5; tentatively, D is TRBD1 (6 bases). This CDR3 contains 15 residues. Germline values: CDR1 MNHNY, CDR2 SVGAGI (reference sequence). Trimming stripped 0 bases from V and 3 bases from J, with 9 bases between. The DNA for the CDR3 is TGTGCCAGCAGTTACTCGGGGGGGCCCAATCAGCCCCAGCATTTT. Protein product: CASSYSGGPNQPQHF.

The chain joins TRBV28 to TRBJ2-3, with 11 nucleotides matching TRBD2. V was pared by 6 bases and J by 6 bases, with 8 bases of the junction left unmatched. The CDR3 loop spans 15 amino acids. Germline assignment: CDR1 MDHEN and CDR2 SYDVKM. The chain's CDR3 is CASSLSSGGPDTQYF. The CDR3, as DNA: TGTGCCAGCAGCCTATCTAGCGGGGGGCCGGATACGCAGTATTTT.

This clone has just a few counts. The chain employs TRBV5-1 and TRBJ2-1; D perhaps matches TRBD1 (6 bases). Trimming left V 1 base short and J 2 bases short, with 10 bases between. The CDR3 contains 15 residues. Germline V gene data show CDR1 as SGHRS and CDR2 as YFSETQ. The CDR3 here is CASSLRQEAYNEQFF. DNA of the CDR3: TGCGCCAGCAGCTTGAGACAGGAAGCCTACAATGAGCAGTTCTTC.

V usage is TRBV3-1 (or the pseudogene TRBV3-2) and J usage is TRBJ1-2, with D perhaps matching TRBD1 (6 bases). V lost 5 bases and J lost 1, with 11 bases in between. The CDR3 has 14 residues. Germline CDR1 is LGHDT and CDR2 is YNNKEL (reference sequence). As DNA, the CDR3 is TGTGCCAGCAGCACCCAGGACAGTAACTATGGCTACACCTTC. This encodes CASSTQDSNYGYTF.

The gene calls are TRBV30 and TRBJ2-1, with 8 positions matching TRBD2. Germline assignment: CDR1 GTSNPN and CDR2 SVGIG (reference sequence). The trim removed 0 bases at V and 1 base at J, leaving 5 bases unmatched. The CDR3 runs 16 residues. The DNA of the CDR3 is TGTGCCTGGAGTGTATTAGCGGGAATATCCTACAATGAGCAGTTCTTC. This translates into CAWSVLAGISYNEQFF. Full variable domain (rest looked up from reference TRBV30 and TRBJ2-1): SQTIHQWPATLVQPVGSPLSLECTVEGTSNPNLYWYRQAAGRGLQLLFYSVGIGQISSEVPQNLSASRPQDRQFILSSKKLLLSDSGFYLCAWSVLAGISYNEQFFGPGTRLTVL.

This chain connects TRBV19 to TRBJ1-4; 8 bases fit TRBD1. The germline V gene has CDR1 LNHDA and CDR2 SQIVND (reference sequence). The V gene end was trimmed by 5 bases and the J gene end by 0 bases; junction bases not matched to a gene: 5. The CDR3 is 16 residues long. As DNA, the CDR3 is TGTGCCAGTAGTCCTCGACAGGGGACAACTAATGAAAAACTGTTTTTT. This translates into CASSPRQGTTNEKLFF.

CDR3 amino acids: CASIDAGGPYEQYF. The CDR3 DNA follows: TGTGCCAGCATTGATGCGGGGGGTCCCTACGAGCAGTACTTC. V is TRBV28 and J is TRBJ2-7; 8 bases map to TRBD2. CDR3 size: 14 residues. Germline assignment: CDR1 MDHEN and CDR2 SYDVKM. J lost 2 bases, V lost 7 bases, and 7 bases had no gene match.

This chain links TRBV4-2 with TRBJ2-3, with 7 bases lining up with TRBD2. CDR3 length: 14 amino acids. The germline CDR1 and CDR2 sequences are LGHNA and YNFKEQ. V gave up 5 bases and J gave up 2 bases; unmatched junction bases: 4. The CDR3 DNA sequence: TGTGCCAGCAGCGACCGGGACTACACAGATACGCAGTATTTT. This translates into CASSDRDYTDTQYF.

This rearrangement joins TRBV29-1 to TRBJ2-3, with 7 bases aligning to TRBD2. CDR3 length: 14 residues. Germline values: CDR1 SQVTM, CDR2 ANQGSEA. Trimming at V came to 7 bases and at J to 1 base, leaving 8 bases not matched to a gene. The CDR3 sequence: CSATSSGRTDTQYF. CDR3 bases: TGCAGCGCCACCTCTAGCGGACGCACAGATACGCAGTATTTT.

The gene calls are TRBV2 and TRBJ2-7; a possible D gene is TRBD1 (6 bases). This CDR3 is 14 amino acids long. Between the trimmed V and J ends, which lost 8 bases and 1 base, there was a span of 15 bases. The germline V gene has CDR1 SNHLY and CDR2 FYNNEI. The DNA for the CDR3 is TGTGCCAGCCGTCGGGACACGGCGTCCTACGAGCAGTACTTC. Amino acid sequence: CASRRDTASYEQYF.

The chain recombines TRBV24-1 with TRBJ2-1; 12 bases match TRBD2. CDR1 is KGHDR and CDR2 is SFDVKD in the germline V gene. J lost 2 bases, V lost 4 bases, and 8 bases had no gene match. This CDR3 has 18 amino acids. The CDR3 sequence: CATSDPASGRAPYNEQFF. CDR3 nucleotide sequence: TGTGCCACCAGTGACCCAGCTAGCGGGAGGGCCCCCTACAATGAGCAGTTCTTC.

The chain carries TRBV9 and TRBJ2-7; maybe TRBD2 (6 bases). This CDR3 has 16 amino acids. V shed 3 bases and J shed 2 bases, with 18 bases lying between them. Looked up from germline, CDR1 is SGDLS and CDR2 is YYNGEE. In DNA, the CDR3 is TGTGCCAGCAGCGCCAAGGGATCGGGAGCTCCCTACGAGCAGTACTTC. Residues: CASSAKGSGAPYEQYF.

The chain has TRBV28 and TRBJ1-3, with D unresolved. The CDR3 sequence is 13 residues long. The V and J ends lost 6 bases and 0 bases respectively, with 6 bases between them. Germline V lookup: CDR1 MDHEN, CDR2 SYDVKM. DNA of the CDR3: TGTGCCAGCAGGACTATCTCTGGAAACACCATATATTTT. Its protein product is CASRTISGNTIYF. Variable domain in full (rest from reference TRBV28 and TRBJ1-3): DVKVTQSSRYLVKRTGEKVFLECVQDMDHENMFWYRQDPGLGLRLIYFSYDVKMKEKGDIPEGYSVSREKKERFSLILESASTNQTSMYLCASRTISGNTIYFGEGSWLTVV.

This clone was seen more than once but under ten times. This chain connects TRBV4-3 to TRBJ2-3, with 7 positions matching TRBD1. The CDR3 runs 17 residues. V was pared by 0 bases and J by 4 bases, with 10 bases of the junction left unmatched. Germline V lookup: CDR1 LGHNA, CDR2 YSLEER. The CDR3 spells CASSQDLRTGLADTQYF. The CDR3 region has the DNA TGCGCCAGCAGCCAAGATCTTCGGACAGGTTTGGCAGATACGCAGTATTTT.

This chain uses TRBV5-3 with TRBJ2-1; 8 nucleotides line up with TRBD2. TRBV5-3 is sorted into the ORF group, with uncertain function. CDR3 length: 15 amino acids. The trim removed 1 base at V and 2 bases at J, leaving 2 bases unmatched. CDR3 loop: CARSLTSGTYNEQFF. The CDR3 DNA reads TGTGCCAGAAGCTTGACTAGCGGAACCTACAATGAGCAGTTCTTC.

The rearrangement uses TRBV20-1 and TRBJ1-5, with D possibly TRBD1 on 5 matching bases. Trimming shortened V by 5 bases and J by 11 bases, and 10 bases separated the two germline ends. The CDR3 length is 10 residues. Germline lookup yields CDR1 DFQATT and CDR2 SNEGSKA (reference sequence). The CDR3 is CSAGAPSQHF. The CDR3, as DNA: TGCAGTGCTGGGGCCCCTTCCCAGCATTTT.

This chain links TRBV12-5 with TRBJ2-1; 9 bases are shared with TRBD1. The CDR3 is 14 amino acids. V was pared by 1 base and J by 7 bases, with 2 bases of the junction left unmatched. The germline V gene encodes CDR1 LGHNT and CDR2 FRNRAP. CDR3 in amino acids: CASGLGGQGNEQFF. In DNA, the CDR3 is TGTGCTAGTGGTTTGGGGGGACAGGGAAATGAGCAGTTCTTC.

This chain uses TRBV7-2 with TRBJ2-4; possible D gene TRBD1, 6 bases. The ends were cut back, 5 bases at V and 0 bases at J, with 14 bases in the middle. The CDR3 consists of 16 residues. Per germline, CDR1 SGHTA and CDR2 FQGNSA. CDR3 nucleotide sequence: TGTGCCAGCAGCCCAGGACAGAACCTAGCCAAAAACATTCAGTACTTC. Protein product: CASSPGQNLAKNIQYF.

The V call is TRBV28, the J call TRBJ1-1, with TRBD1 identical over 7 bases. The V segment lost 10 bases and the J segment 2 bases; nucleotides outside the gene matches: 10. Looked up from germline, CDR1 is MDHEN and CDR2 is SYDVKM. CDR3 length equals 14 residues. CDR3 nucleotides: TGTGCCATCGACAGGGCCCTACCTAACACTGAAGCTTTCTTT. The encoded protein is CAIDRALPNTEAFF.

The rearrangement links TRBV27 to TRBJ1-4; 7 nucleotides align to TRBD1. This CDR3 has 14 residues. Trimming removed 6 bases from V and 4 bases from J; junction bases left unmatched: 5. Germline V gene sequence: CDR1 MNHEY, CDR2 SMNVEV (reference sequence). CDR3 amino acids: CASRGGWGNEKLFF. Here the CDR3 DNA reads TGTGCCAGCAGAGGGGGCTGGGGTAATGAAAAACTGTTTTTT.